The present T cell receptor (beta chain) was sequenced within a study of OX40 agonist ivuxolimab in advanced cancers. Repertoires were generated with immunoSEQ multiplex PCR, while TCRdb's copy carries only in-frame clones and drops some. This sample yields approximately 59,000 clones, of which approximately 86% are seen a single time; 0.76% belongs to the top ten. Germline V gene sequence: CDR1 PRHDT, CDR2 FYEKMQ (reference sequence). V shed 1 base and J shed 5 bases, with 6 bases lying between them. The CDR3 has 13 amino acids. The clonotype comes from an adult with an advanced solid tumor such as melanoma, head and neck, liver or kidney cancer. This chain uses TRBV13 with TRBJ1-3; unclear D gene. The material was CD4+ or CD8+ T cells sorted from blood, obtained in a trial of the OX40 agonist ivuxolimab. Here the CDR3 DNA reads TGTGCCAGCAGCTTAGACGTTCGAAACACCATATATTTT. Translating it yields CASSLDVRNTIYF.